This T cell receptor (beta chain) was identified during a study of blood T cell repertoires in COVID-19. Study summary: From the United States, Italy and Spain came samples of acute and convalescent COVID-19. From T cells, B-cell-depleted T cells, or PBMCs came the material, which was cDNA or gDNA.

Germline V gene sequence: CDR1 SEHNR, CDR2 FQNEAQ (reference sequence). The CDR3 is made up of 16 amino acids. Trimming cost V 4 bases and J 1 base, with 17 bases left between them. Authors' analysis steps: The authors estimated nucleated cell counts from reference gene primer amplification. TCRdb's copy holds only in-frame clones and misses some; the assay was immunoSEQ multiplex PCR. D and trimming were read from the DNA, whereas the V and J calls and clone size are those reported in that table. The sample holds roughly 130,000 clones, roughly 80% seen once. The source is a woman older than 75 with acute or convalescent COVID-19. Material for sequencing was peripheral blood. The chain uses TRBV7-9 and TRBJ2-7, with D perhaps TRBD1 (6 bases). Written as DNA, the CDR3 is TGTGCCAGCAGCTCCCCCGGGACATCTTCTTCCTACGAGCAGTACTTC. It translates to CASSSPGTSSSYEQYF.